Below, 21 T cell receptor beta chains from the same sample are listed, as sequenced in a study of T cells in narcolepsy. Clones were read by immunoSEQ multiplex PCR, and TCRdb kept only the in-frame ones, dropping some. In the table there are about 27,000 clones, approximately 89% of which are singletons. Specimen: CD45RA- memory CD4+ T cells from PBMCs. The receptors originated from a human donor with narcolepsy.

The chain joins TRBV7-2 to TRBJ1-5; TRBD1 matches 7 bases. CDR3 length: 13 amino acids. The V and J ends lost 5 bases and 7 bases, in that order; junction bases with no gene match: 5. The germline V gene has CDR1 SGHTA and CDR2 FQGNSA. Here the CDR3 DNA reads TGTGCCAGCAGCGTTAGGGGGCAGCAGCCCCAGCATTTT. This encodes CASSVRGQQPQHF.

The rearrangement joins TRBV5-6 to TRBJ2-2, with D possibly being TRBD1 or TRBD2 (5 bases each). V was shortened by 1 base and J by 1 base, with 8 bases between the two germline ends. Germline values: CDR1 SGHDT, CDR2 YYEEEE. The CDR3 extends over 15 amino acids. CDR3 sequence: CASSLYGGNTGELFF. The CDR3 nucleotides are TGTGCCAGCAGCTTGTATGGGGGGAACACCGGGGAGCTGTTTTTT.

The chain has TRBV19 and TRBJ1-1; D not resolved. This CDR3 has 12 amino acids. Germline assignment: CDR1 LNHDA and CDR2 SQIVND (reference sequence). Trimming removed 8 bases at V and 1 base at J, with 8 bases between. The CDR3 nucleotides are TGTGCCAGTTCCAACAGGAACACTGAAGCTTTCTTT. Translation gives CASSNRNTEAFF. The variable domain in full, with the rest retrieved from reference TRBV19 and TRBJ1-1, is DGGITQSPKYLFRKEGQNVTLSCEQNLNHDAMYWYRQDPGQGLRLIYYSQIVNDFQKGDIAEGYSVSREKKESFPLTVTSAQKNPTAFYLCASSNRNTEAFFGQGTRLTVV.

The sample holds one count of this clone. The chain joins TRBV29-1 to TRBJ1-6; 7 bases fit TRBD1. J lost 9 bases, V lost 7 bases, and 9 bases had no gene match. Germline CDR1 SQVTM, CDR2 ANQGSEA. The CDR3 covers 13 residues. CDR3 region: CSASTGISSPLHF. The CDR3 bases are TGCAGCGCCTCGACAGGGATAAGTTCACCCCTCCACTTT.

V gene TRBV11-2 combines with J gene TRBJ1-5; D remains ambiguous. CDR3 size: 13 residues. The ends were cut back, 1 base at V and 6 bases at J, with 7 bases in the middle. Germline V gene lookup returns CDR1 SGHAT and CDR2 FQNNGV. The CDR3 DNA reads as TGTGCCAGCAGCTTAGGGCTGGGTCAGCCCCAGCATTTT. It codes for CASSLGLGQPQHF.

This clone was counted between two and nine times. The gene calls are TRBV6-5 and TRBJ1-4; the match to TRBD1 covers 7 bases. CDR3 length equals 15 residues. The ends lost 5 bases at V and 7 bases at J; junction bases unmatched: 10. CDR1 MNHEY and CDR2 SVGAGI come from the germline V gene. The CDR3 bases are TGTGCCAGCAGTGGAGGGACAGTCGCGGGTGAAAAACTGTTTTTT. Residues: CASSGGTVAGEKLFF.

The genes are TRBV27 and TRBJ2-2; D is possibly TRBD1 (5 bases). V was trimmed by 8 bases and J by 5 bases, leaving 24 bases between them. The CDR3 has 17 residues. Germline values: CDR1 MNHEY, CDR2 SMNVEV (reference sequence). In nucleotides, the CDR3 is TGTGCCAGCGCAGTCAAGTTAGGGGTCGTTTGGACCGGGGAGCTGTTTTTT. This sequence encodes CASAVKLGVVWTGELFF.

Only one count was recorded for this clone. The V call is TRBV19, the J call TRBJ1-5; weak D call: TRBD1 (5 bases). The germline V gene has CDR1 LNHDA and CDR2 SQIVND (reference sequence). The V and J ends lost 6 bases and 7 bases respectively, with 22 bases between them. The CDR3 length is 16 residues. The CDR3 here is CASRARIRDPNQPQHF. The CDR3 coding sequence is TGTGCCAGTAGGGCCCGGATCCGGGACCCGAACCAGCCCCAGCATTTT.

The V gene is TRBV10-3, the J gene TRBJ2-7; the D gene is possibly TRBD1 (5 bases). The germline CDR1 and CDR2 sequences are ENHRY and SYGVKD. The V end was cut by 4 bases, the J end by 5 bases, with 9 bases between. CDR3 length: 12 residues. In nucleotides, the CDR3 is TGTGCCATCAGTGGCCAGGGCCACGAGCAGTACGTC. This sequence encodes CAISGQGHEQYV.

The genes are TRBV28 and TRBJ2-7, with D possibly matching TRBD1 (6 bases). CDR3 size: 13 residues. The germline V gene encodes CDR1 MDHEN and CDR2 SYDVKM. V dropped 4 bases and J dropped 3 bases, with 10 bases sitting between them. The CDR3 DNA reads TGTGCCAGCAGTTCCACGACAGGCTACGAGCAGTACGTC. Amino acid sequence: CASSSTTGYEQYV.

This clone came up a few times. The CDR3, as DNA: TGTGCCAGCACCTCCGGGCGCGTAGGAGGAACAGATACGCAGTATTTT. Its translation: CASTSGRVGGTDTQYF. The V gene is TRBV27, the J gene TRBJ2-3; D perhaps matches TRBD2 (5 bases). Per germline, CDR1 MNHEY and CDR2 SMNVEV (reference sequence). V dropped 7 bases and J dropped 3 bases, with 20 bases sitting between them. The CDR3 spans 16 residues.

The chain links TRBV2 to TRBJ1-1; 7 bases fit TRBD1. This CDR3 comprises 13 residues. Germline values: CDR1 SNHLY, CDR2 FYNNEI. Trimming at V came to 6 bases and at J to 4 bases, leaving 5 bases not matched to a gene. CDR3 residues: CASRNRGTTEAFF. The CDR3, as DNA: TGTGCCAGCAGAAACAGGGGTACCACTGAAGCTTTCTTT.

The chain links TRBV11-2 to TRBJ2-6; D is possibly TRBD2 (6 bases). Germline V gene data show CDR1 as SGHAT and CDR2 as FQNNGV. V lost 4 bases to trimming and J lost 4 bases, with 11 bases between them. This CDR3 region has 15 residues. The CDR3 here is CASSSRGAGANVLTF. The DNA for the CDR3 is TGTGCCAGCAGCTCACGCGGGGCCGGGGCCAACGTCCTGACTTTC.

V is TRBV5-1 and J is TRBJ2-7; possibly TRBD1 for D (7 bases). There are 15 residues in the CDR3. The germline V and J ends were trimmed by 6 bases and 2 bases, with 18 bases remaining between them. Germline loops: CDR1 SGHRS, CDR2 YFSETQ. The CDR3 nucleotides are TGCGCCAGCACGACCCGGACAGGCGGGACCTACGAGCAGTACTTC. It translates to CASTTRTGGTYEQYF.

The V and J genes are TRBV7-8 and TRBJ2-7, with D unresolved. Germline-derived CDR1 and CDR2 are SGHVS and FQNEAQ. Trimming left V 5 bases short and J 5 bases short, with 13 bases between. CDR3 length: 13 residues. The CDR3 region is CASSTGTRNEQYV. Here the CDR3 DNA reads TGTGCCAGCAGCACTGGAACTCGAAACGAGCAGTACGTC.

The genes are TRBV7-9 and TRBJ1-2; D not resolved. Germline V gene data show CDR1 as SEHNR and CDR2 as FQNEAQ (reference sequence). Trimming removed 2 bases at V and 2 bases at J, with 15 bases between. The CDR3 spans 16 residues. The CDR3, as DNA: TGTGCCAGCAGCTTAAATATAAGACTCCCCAACTATGGCTACACCTTC. This translates into CASSLNIRLPNYGYTF. Full variable domain (remainder filled in from reference TRBV7-9 and TRBJ1-2): DTGVSQNPRHKITKRGQNVTFRCDPISEHNRLYWYRQTLGQGPEFLTYFQNEAQLEKSRLLSDRFSAERPKGSFSTLEIQRTEQGDSAMYLCASSLNIRLPNYGYTFGSGTRLTVV.

This clone was recorded once. This chain joins TRBV5-5 and TRBJ2-7; D is unresolved. CDR1 and CDR2 from the germline V gene are SGHKS and YYEKEE (reference sequence). Trimming took 4 bases from V and 6 from J, leaving 11 bases between them. The CDR3 covers 12 residues. The CDR3 spells CASSPDRGEQYV. CDR3 DNA sequence: TGTGCCAGCAGCCCCGATCGAGGCGAGCAGTACGTC.

The genes are TRBV5-1 and TRBJ2-5; 10 nucleotides agree with TRBD1. This CDR3 is built from 15 residues. V gave up 4 bases and J gave up 5 bases; unmatched junction bases: 8. CDR1 and CDR2 (germline): SGHRS, YFSETQ. The CDR3 DNA reads as TGCGCCAGCAGCATGTCCGGGACAGGGGAGGAGACCCAGTACTTC. It encodes CASSMSGTGEETQYF.

The V and J genes are TRBV9 and TRBJ1-3; no definite D call. The germline V and J ends were trimmed by 3 bases and 2 bases, with 9 bases remaining between them. Germline loops: CDR1 SGDLS, CDR2 YYNGEE. The CDR3 covers 14 residues. CDR3 amino acids: CASSDQLAGNTIYF. For the CDR3, the DNA is TGTGCCAGCAGCGACCAGCTAGCTGGAAACACCATATATTTT. Looking up the rest from reference TRBV9 and TRBJ1-3 gives the full variable domain: DSGVTQTPKHLITATGQRVTLRCSPRSGDLSVYWYQQSLDQGLQFLIQYYNGEERAKGNILERFSAQQFPDLHSELNLSSLELGDSALYFCASSDQLAGNTIYFGEGSWLTVV.

The chain recombines TRBV7-9 with TRBJ1-5; possibly TRBD1 for D (6 bases). The ends were cut back, 5 bases at V and 0 bases at J, with 8 bases in the middle. Germline V gives CDR1 SEHNR, CDR2 FQNEAQ (reference sequence). This CDR3 comprises 14 residues. The CDR3 region has the DNA TGTGCCAGCAGCGCAGGGGATAGCAATCAGCCCCAGCATTTT. This translates into CASSAGDSNQPQHF.

CDR3 nucleotide sequence: TGTGCCAGCAGCACCCAGTTGGGGCCAAATGAAAAACTGTTTTTT. It yields the protein CASSTQLGPNEKLFF. The rearrangement uses TRBV7-9 and TRBJ1-4, with a weak D call TRBD1 (5 bases). Trimming removed 5 bases at V and 5 bases at J, with 15 bases between. Germline V lookup: CDR1 SEHNR, CDR2 FQNEAQ (reference sequence). The CDR3 consists of 15 residues.